A single sample gave rise to the 8 T cell receptor beta chains below, sequenced in a study of shared clonotypes between healthy human individuals. Data came from immunoSEQ multiplex PCR; TCRdb stores just in-frame clones and leaves some out. The table has about 1.5 million clones, approximately 98% seen once; the top ten hold approximately 0.44%. Material: naive CD4+ T cells sorted from blood. The subset: CD45RA+ positively selected. Receptors originate from a man aged 25 to 40 in good health.

This clone was observed once. This rearrangement joins TRBV4-2 to TRBJ1-2; 8 positions match TRBD1. V lost 0 bases to trimming and J lost 4 bases; unmatched junction nucleotides: 4. CDR3 size: 15 residues. Germline CDR1 is LGHNA and CDR2 is YNFKEQ. The CDR3 spells CASSQDRGPVYGYTF. In DNA form, the CDR3 reads TGTGCCAGCAGCCAAGACAGGGGGCCGGTCTATGGCTACACCTTC.

The chain couples TRBV27 to TRBJ2-1; D remains ambiguous. Trimming left V 2 bases short and J 6 bases short, with 11 bases between. The length of the CDR3 is 14 residues. Per the germline V gene, CDR1 is MNHEY and CDR2 is SMNVEV (reference sequence). The CDR3 protein is CASSLRSDFNEQFF. The CDR3 nucleotides are TGTGCCAGCAGTTTACGGTCGGATTTCAATGAGCAGTTCTTC.

The chain recombines TRBV19 with TRBJ2-7; D gene unclear. Trimming left V 5 bases short and J 0 bases short, with 11 bases between. CDR1 is LNHDA and CDR2 is SQIVND in the germline V gene (reference sequence). The CDR3 is 14 residues long. The CDR3 region is CASSLIVDSYEQYF. For the CDR3, the DNA is TGTGCCAGTAGTCTAATTGTTGACTCCTACGAGCAGTACTTC.

A note on this clone: The sample holds other DNA sequences that translate to the same CDR3. V and J are TRBV5-1 and TRBJ2-7, with D unresolved. CDR1 is SGHRS, CDR2 YFSETQ, per germline. This CDR3 has 12 residues. Trimming took 2 bases from V and 4 from J, leaving 7 bases between them. CDR3: CASSLPGYEQYF. As DNA, the CDR3 is TGCGCCAGCAGCTTACCGGGTTACGAGCAGTACTTC.

The chain joins TRBV4-1 to TRBJ2-3; 11 bases are a match to TRBD2. The CDR3 spans 19 residues. Germline trimming cut 5 bases from V and 1 base from J; bases unmatched to any gene: 14. CDR1 is MGHRA, CDR2 YSYEKL, per germline. In nucleotides, the CDR3 is TGCGCCAGCAGCTGGACTAGCGGGCCTCACGGTCGGGGCACAGATACGCAGTATTTT. Its translation is CASSWTSGPHGRGTDTQYF.

This chain connects TRBV30 to TRBJ2-1, with a tentative D call TRBD2 (6 bases). This CDR3 has 15 residues. V lost 1 base to trimming and J lost 5 bases, with 15 bases between them. The germline V gene encodes CDR1 GTSNPN and CDR2 SVGIG (reference sequence). The CDR3 region has the DNA TGTGCCTGGAGTGCGGTCGGGAGTCTCAACAATGAGCAGTTCTTC. It translates to CAWSAVGSLNNEQFF.

The V gene is TRBV5-1, the J gene TRBJ2-4, with 7 bases identical to TRBD1. V gave up 0 bases and J gave up 5 bases; unmatched junction bases: 11. Per germline, CDR1 SGHRS and CDR2 YFSETQ. CDR3 size: 17 residues. The CDR3 DNA reads as TGCGCCAGCAGCTTGGGACAGGGATTGGTAGGGGAAAACATTCAGTACTTC. This encodes CASSLGQGLVGENIQYF. The full variable domain, completed using reference TRBV5-1 and TRBJ2-4, is KAGVTQTPRYLIKTRGQQVTLSCSPISGHRSVSWYQQTPGQGLQFLFEYFSETQRNKGNFPGRFSGRQFSNSRSEMNVSTLELGDSALYLCASSLGQGLVGENIQYFGAGTRLSVL.

This chain connects TRBV15 to TRBJ1-2, with 8 bases matching TRBD1. Germline V lookup: CDR1 LNHNV, CDR2 YYDKDF (reference sequence). V lost 0 bases, J lost 5 bases, and 5 bases stayed unmatched. The CDR3 has 15 residues. This CDR3 is CATSRDRDRSYGYTF. CDR3 nucleotides: TGTGCCACCAGCAGAGATCGGGACAGGTCTTATGGCTACACCTTC.